The 32 T cell receptor beta chains below come from one sample, sequenced in a study of early T cells in non-severe SARS-CoV-2 infection. TCRdb fed the 5' RACE reads into MiXCR, producing one record per CDR3 protein. This sample has about 80,000 distinct CDR3 sequences, with 12% found just once. The sample was whole blood, taken at baseline. Source of these receptors: an adult who was a healthcare worker with PCR-confirmed SARS-CoV-2 infection or an uninfected control (not recorded which). The donor label of this sample is uncertain.

The chain has TRBV20-1 and TRBJ2-5; 8 bases match TRBD1. Per germline, CDR1 DFQATT and CDR2 SNEGSKA (reference sequence). The CDR3 is 13 residues long. The CDR3 DNA is TGCAGCGGATCTGGGACAGGCGGTATTACCCAGTACTTC. Its protein product is CSGSGTGGITQYF.

The chain couples TRBV12-3 or TRBV12-4 to TRBJ2-7; TRBD2 agrees at 7 bases. V shed 6 bases, J shed 2 bases, and the junction held 10 bases outside the gene matches. The CDR3 is 15 residues long. CDR3 residues: CASSPPGLRPYEQYF. The CDR3 DNA reads as TGTGCCAGCAGCCCTCCGGGACTACGCCCCTACGAGCAGTACTTC.

This clonotype was counted ten times or more. V and J are TRBV6-4 and TRBJ2-2; the D gene is possibly TRBD2 (6 bases). V lost 3 bases to trimming and J lost 5 bases, with 7 bases between them. The CDR3 runs 13 residues. The germline gives CDR1 MRHNA, CDR2 SNTAGT. CDR3 bases: TGTGCCAGCAGTGAGGGGGGTACCGGGGAGCTGTTTTTT. The encoded protein is CASSEGGTGELFF.

V is TRBV4-1 and J is TRBJ2-2, with 14 nucleotides matching TRBD2. The CDR3 loop spans 19 amino acids. V shed 4 bases, J shed 7 bases, and the junction held 14 bases outside the gene matches. Germline CDR1 is MGHRA and CDR2 is YSYEKL. The CDR3 coding sequence is TGCGCCAGCAGCCGGAGTTTACCGGGACTAGCGGGGGTCGGCGGGGAGCTGTTTTTT. Protein sequence: CASSRSLPGLAGVGGELFF.

The chain couples TRBV7-8 to TRBJ1-3, with 7 bases that match TRBD1. The germline gives CDR1 SGHVS, CDR2 FQNEAQ. V shed 6 bases and J 3 bases; nucleotides not matched to a gene: 8. There are 15 residues in the CDR3. CDR3 sequence reads: CASRRGTGDGNTIYF. DNA of the CDR3: TGTGCCAGCAGGAGGGGTACAGGGGATGGAAACACCATATATTTT.

This clonotype has a count of ten or more. This sequence joins TRBV12-3 or TRBV12-4 and TRBJ2-1; a weak D match, TRBD1 (5 bases). This CDR3 comprises 10 residues. V was shortened by 10 bases and J by 7 bases, with 8 bases between the two germline ends. The CDR3 loop is CATRGNEQFF. CDR3 sequence (DNA): TGTGCCACTAGGGGAAATGAGCAGTTCTTC.

This clonotype has only a few counts. The chain links TRBV10-2 to TRBJ1-2; D is unresolved. The CDR3 has 10 amino acids. Trimming pared 10 bases from V and 6 bases from J, leaving 9 bases between. Per germline, CDR1 WSHSY and CDR2 SAAADI. The CDR3 loop is CATYLDGYTF. The CDR3 DNA reads as TGCGCCACCTACCTAGATGGCTACACCTTC.

This clonotype has just a few counts. The chain links TRBV25-1 to TRBJ2-1; D may be TRBD2 (6 bases). The V end lost 3 bases, the J end lost 10 bases, and 10 bases lay between the germline ends. CDR3 size: 12 residues. CDR1 is MGHDK, CDR2 SYGVNS, per germline. The CDR3 spells CASSEAGREQFF. Written as DNA, the CDR3 is TGTGCCAGCAGTGAGGCGGGACGAGAGCAGTTCTTC.

V usage is TRBV5-1 and J usage is TRBJ2-1; D remains unclear. Germline lookup yields CDR1 SGHRS and CDR2 YFSETQ. This CDR3 spans 13 amino acids. Trimming pared 0 bases from V and 6 bases from J, leaving 7 bases between. DNA of the CDR3: TGCGCCAGCAGCTTGGTGGCCGCCAATGAGCAGTTCTTC. This gives the protein CASSLVAANEQFF. Using reference TRBV5-1 and TRBJ2-1 for the parts outside the CDR3, the full variable domain is KAGVTQTPRYLIKTRGQQVTLSCSPISGHRSVSWYQQTPGQGLQFLFEYFSETQRNKGNFPGRFSGRQFSNSRSEMNVSTLELGDSALYLCASSLVAANEQFFGPGTRLTVL.

This sequence joins TRBV12-3 or TRBV12-4 and TRBJ1-2; D unclear. There are 12 residues in the CDR3. The ends were cut back, 3 bases at V and 4 bases at J, with 6 bases in the middle. CDR3 protein: CASSFGFYGYTF. The CDR3 bases are TGTGCCAGCAGTTTCGGGTTCTATGGCTACACCTTC.

The V gene is TRBV4-3, the J gene TRBJ1-5; TRBD1 is a possible D gene (5 bases). The CDR3 is 15 amino acids. Between the trimmed V and J ends, which lost 0 bases and 11 bases, there was a span of 17 bases. CDR1 and CDR2 from the germline V gene are LGHNA and YSLEER. The CDR3 here is CASSQDRAGVGAQHF. In DNA form, the CDR3 reads TGCGCCAGCAGCCAAGATCGGGCGGGAGTGGGGGCCCAGCATTTT.

The chain has TRBV5-1 and TRBJ2-2, with TRBD2 matching 10 bases. The germline V gene encodes CDR1 SGHRS and CDR2 YFSETQ. The V gene end was trimmed by 0 bases and the J gene end by 0 bases; junction bases not matched to a gene: 2. The CDR3 is 17 amino acids. CDR3 sequence reads: CASSLAGLAANTGELFF. CDR3 DNA: TGCGCCAGCAGCTTGGCCGGACTAGCGGCGAACACCGGGGAGCTGTTTTTT.

This chain's CDR3 is CASSFGTGDDYGYTF. The CDR3 DNA reads as TGTGCCAGCAGCTTCGGTACAGGGGACGACTATGGCTACACCTTC. V usage is TRBV5-6 and J usage is TRBJ1-2; 7 bases map to TRBD1. CDR1 and CDR2 from the germline V gene are SGHDT and YYEEEE. The CDR3 consists of 15 residues. The V gene end was trimmed by 2 bases and the J gene end by 3 bases; junction bases not matched to a gene: 7.

The chain uses TRBV7-9 and TRBJ1-1; tentative D call: TRBD1 (5 bases). Germline V gene lookup returns CDR1 SEHNR and CDR2 FQNEAQ (reference sequence). The CDR3 loop spans 15 amino acids. The germline V and J ends were trimmed by 5 bases and 0 bases, with 13 bases remaining between them. CDR3 in DNA: TGTGCCAGCAGCCCGGAAGGGACCTTGAACACTGAAGCTTTCTTT. Translated, it gives CASSPEGTLNTEAFF.

This clonotype appeared a few times. The chain recombines TRBV4-1 with TRBJ2-3, with 7 bases lining up with TRBD1. V lost 0 bases, J lost 8 bases, and 11 bases stayed unmatched. The CDR3 runs to 16 residues. Germline values: CDR1 MGHRA, CDR2 YSYEKL. The CDR3 region has the DNA TGCGCCAGCAGCCAAGAGCGGTCAGGGGGTGAGGGTACGCAGTATTTT. Translation gives CASSQERSGGEGTQYF.

This clonotype was seen a handful of times. The rearrangement joins TRBV11-2 to TRBJ2-2; 7 bases map to TRBD1. Germline CDR1 reads SGHAT; CDR2 reads FQNNGV. The J segment lost 6 bases and the V segment lost 1 base, leaving 5 bases of the junction unmatched. CDR3 length: 15 amino acids. For the CDR3, the DNA is TGTGCCAGCAGCTTAGGACAGGGATGGGCCGGGGAGCTGTTTTTT. Protein product: CASSLGQGWAGELFF. Full variable domain (missing parts from reference TRBV11-2 and TRBJ2-2): EAGVAQSPRYKIIEKRQSVAFWCNPISGHATLYWYQQILGQGPKLLIQFQNNGVVDDSQLPKDRFSAERLKGVDSTLKIQPAKLEDSAVYLCASSLGQGWAGELFFGEGSRLTVL.

This clonotype was counted only a few times. V and J are TRBV29-1 and TRBJ2-1; the D is unclear. Germline CDR1 SQVTM, CDR2 ANQGSEA. The ends were cut back, 5 bases at V and 4 bases at J, with 12 bases in the middle. The CDR3 has 13 residues. Here the CDR3 DNA reads TGCAGCGTTTCCACGGCCTGGTACAATGAGCAGTTCTTC. It codes for CSVSTAWYNEQFF.

The genes are TRBV18 and TRBJ2-7; 10 bases match TRBD2. Germline values: CDR1 KGHSH, CDR2 LQKENI. The CDR3 sequence is 14 residues long. J gave up 6 bases and V 1 base, and 3 bases lay outside the gene matches. CDR3 in amino acids: CASSPLAGGGEQYF. As DNA, the CDR3 is TGTGCCAGCTCACCACTAGCGGGGGGTGGCGAGCAGTACTTC.

This clonotype appeared a few times. The rearrangement joins TRBV3-1 to TRBJ2-5, with D possibly matching TRBD1 (5 bases). Germline V gene sequence: CDR1 LGHDT, CDR2 YNNKEL (reference sequence). V dropped 7 bases and J dropped 10 bases, with 19 bases sitting between them. This CDR3 is 13 amino acids long. CDR3 bases: TGTGCCAGCACCACGGACAACCAAAGGGGCCAGTACTTC. Amino acid sequence: CASTTDNQRGQYF.

This clonotype was seen more than once but under ten times. V gene TRBV18 combines with J gene TRBJ1-6; 9 bases match TRBD1. V shed 6 bases, J shed 9 bases, and the junction held 6 bases outside the gene matches. The CDR3 totals 14 residues. The germline CDR1 and CDR2 sequences are KGHSH and LQKENI. The CDR3 DNA sequence: TGTGCCAGCTCCACGGACAGGGGTGGTTCACCCCTCCACTTT. It encodes CASSTDRGGSPLHF.

This clonotype has ten or more counts. J is TRBJ2-7 and V is TRBV2, with 7 bases lining up with TRBD2. The CDR3 sequence is 12 residues long. The V gene end was trimmed by 5 bases and the J gene end by 3 bases; junction bases not matched to a gene: 1. The germline CDR1 and CDR2 sequences are SNHLY and FYNNEI. This CDR3 is CASSRTSYEQYF. CDR3 nucleotides: TGTGCCAGCAGTCGGACTAGCTACGAGCAGTACTTC.

This clonotype was seen more than once but under ten times. The rearrangement joins TRBV9 to TRBJ2-3; D is perhaps TRBD1 (5 bases). V was shortened by 0 bases and J by 5 bases, with 13 bases between the two germline ends. CDR3 length: 15 amino acids. In germline, CDR1 is SGDLS, CDR2 YYNGEE. Here the CDR3 reads CASSVGVQGGDTQYF. In nucleotides, the CDR3 is TGTGCCAGCAGCGTAGGCGTCCAGGGCGGAGATACGCAGTATTTT.

This clonotype appeared a few times. The chain carries TRBV5-1 and TRBJ1-1; D might be TRBD1 (6 bases). The germline V gene has CDR1 SGHRS and CDR2 YFSETQ. V was clipped by 4 bases and J by 8 bases, with 12 bases between them. The CDR3 has 12 amino acids. The CDR3: CASSHGQQEAFF. CDR3 bases: TGCGCCAGCAGCCACGGACAGCAGGAAGCTTTCTTT.

This clonotype has a count of ten or more. The rearrangement links TRBV2 to TRBJ2-3; 8 bases match TRBD1. V lost 4 bases to trimming and J lost 5 bases; unmatched junction nucleotides: 5. CDR1 is SNHLY and CDR2 is FYNNEI in the germline V gene. The CDR3 contains 14 residues. CDR3 in amino acids: CASSGTGSRDTQYF. The DNA for the CDR3 is TGTGCCAGCAGTGGGACAGGGTCGCGAGATACGCAGTATTTT. Complete variable domain (other parts from reference TRBV2 and TRBJ2-3): EPEVTQTPSHQVTQMGQEVILRCVPISNHLYFYWYRQILGQKVEFLVSFYNNEISEKSEIFDDQFSVERPDGSNFTLKIRSTKLEDSAMYFCASSGTGSRDTQYFGPGTRLTVL.

The CDR3: CASSRDIRGTEAFF. The CDR3 bases are TGTGCCAGCAGCCGAGACATAAGGGGGACTGAAGCTTTCTTT. The J gene is TRBJ1-1, the V gene TRBV14; perhaps TRBD1 as D (6 bases). This CDR3 comprises 14 residues. The V end lost 4 bases, the J end lost 5 bases, and 14 bases lay between the germline ends. Germline values: CDR1 SGHDN, CDR2 FVKESK.

The chain has TRBV28 and TRBJ2-7; maybe TRBD1 (6 bases). Germline CDR1 is MDHEN and CDR2 is SYDVKM. This CDR3 contains 12 residues. V lost 5 bases to trimming and J lost 10 bases, with 15 bases between them. The CDR3, as DNA: TGTGCCAGCAGTCTCCCACAGGGCGAACAGTACTTC. It yields the protein CASSLPQGEQYF.

This clonotype was observed a handful of times. One end of the junction is discordant with germline, which a read error may explain. The chain has TRBV2 and TRBJ1-3; 7 nucleotides match TRBD1. This CDR3 contains 15 residues. Germline CDR1 is SNHLY and CDR2 is FYNNEI. DNA for the CDR3: TGTGCCAGCGGTGAAGCAGGGGGGGTCGGGAACACCATATATTTT. This codes for CASGEAGGVGNTIYF.

This chain joins TRBV6-2 or TRBV6-3 and TRBJ2-3; possible D gene TRBD2, 6 bases. The germline V and J ends were trimmed by 5 bases and 0 bases, with 21 bases remaining between them. Germline loops: CDR1 MNHEY, CDR2 SVGEGT. The CDR3 spans 18 residues. CDR3 amino acids: CASSRFLYGSGSTDTQYF. The CDR3, as DNA: TGTGCCAGCAGTCGCTTTCTTTATGGTAGCGGTAGCACAGATACGCAGTATTTT.

This sequence joins TRBV6-2 or TRBV6-3 and TRBJ2-1; TRBD2 aligns across 8 bases. The CDR3 is made up of 14 amino acids. V lost 6 bases, J lost 2 bases, and 3 bases stayed unmatched. The germline V gene has CDR1 MNHEY and CDR2 SVGEGT. The chain's CDR3 is CASRPGLAYNEQFF. The CDR3 nucleotides read TGTGCCAGCAGACCGGGACTAGCCTACAATGAGCAGTTCTTC.

The rearrangement links TRBV2 to TRBJ1-1, with unresolved D. The germline V gene has CDR1 SNHLY and CDR2 FYNNEI. Trimming shortened V by 5 bases and J by 4 bases, and 20 bases separated the two germline ends. The length of the CDR3 is 16 residues. As DNA, the CDR3 is TGTGCCAGCAGTTCCTCCGGCGGCCCTTCGGGCACTGAAGCTTTCTTT. Translating gives CASSSSGGPSGTEAFF.

This clonotype came up a few times. This chain joins TRBV6-6 and TRBJ2-5; 11 bases are a match to TRBD1. Trimming at V came to 4 bases and at J to 5 bases, leaving 6 bases not matched to a gene. This CDR3 region has 15 residues. The germline CDR1 and CDR2 sequences are MNHNY and SVGAGI (reference sequence). The CDR3: CASSSGTGGVETQYF. Written as DNA, the CDR3 is TGTGCCAGCAGTTCAGGGACAGGGGGGGTGGAGACCCAGTACTTC.

This clonotype was counted many times. The rearrangement links TRBV5-1 to TRBJ1-1; D may be TRBD1 (6 bases). The V and J ends lost 6 bases and 0 bases respectively, with 12 bases between them. Germline lookup yields CDR1 SGHRS and CDR2 YFSETQ. CDR3 length: 14 amino acids. CDR3 in amino acids: CASMTGALNTEAFF. The CDR3 DNA reads TGCGCCAGCATGACAGGAGCCCTGAACACTGAAGCTTTCTTT.